This section outlines one TCR beta chain sequence together with its context. This record comes from a study of regulatory T cells in long-lasting Graves disease. Germline V gives CDR1 SGHKS, CDR2 YYEKEE (reference sequence). The CDR3 runs to 14 residues. V was clipped by 0 bases and J by 7 bases, with 14 bases between them. Combining iRepertoire HTBI primers with Arm-PCR of CDR3 regions, the authors built TCR beta libraries. A single record per CDR3 protein comes from TCRdb applying MiXCR to the multiplex PCR reads. Among about 430,000 distinct CDR3 sequences listed, 15% were seen once. As for time point: newly diagnosed GD, antithyroid drugs for less than 3 months. RNA isolated from PBMCs was used to make the TCR library. Another study also made use of these data, one on T cells in Graves' hyperthyroidism and ophthalmopathy. As that study records: Those with hyperthyroidism were 18 to 65 years old, newly diagnosed, and ill for under 2 months.

The clonotype originates from a middle-aged woman with Graves disease. The chain couples TRBV5-5 to TRBJ2-7, with D possibly TRBD2 on 6 matching bases. The sample consisted of peripheral blood mononuclear cells (PBMCs), taken at new diagnosis, from a patient treated with antithyroid drugs. CDR3 bases: TGTGCCAGCAGCTTGGGGGGACTCGCTCGGGAGCAGTACTTC. Encoded protein: CASSLGGLAREQYF.